Sequencing of this T cell receptor beta chain was carried out in a study of beta chain features in type 1 diabetes. Study in general: Patient and healthy donor groups were alike in age, gender and cell yields. Study observations and caveats: In type 1 diabetes patients, VDJ junctions had fewer insertions; deletions at these junctions were more frequent. Across all four CD4+ subsets, people with type 1 diabetes showed modestly shorter TCRB CDR3s.

CD4+ naive, central memory, regulatory and stem cell-like memory subsets were isolated by sorting on CD45RO/CCR7/CD25/CD127/CD95/CD27. V lost 4 bases and J lost 10, with 12 bases in between. CDR3 length equals 13 residues. The germline gives CDR1 SGHRS, CDR2 YFSETQ. The investigators reverse transcribed all of the isolated RNA, so they sequenced expressed TCRB transcripts. About 3.57 million reads, on average, came from each naive, central memory and regulatory T cell sample. Data came from immunoSEQ multiplex PCR; TCRdb stores just in-frame clones and leaves some out. The table records nearly 700,000 clones, 13% of them present only once. Only a few counts were recorded for this clone. Its specificity is unknown.

The J gene is TRBJ1-6, the V gene TRBV5-1, with D possibly matching TRBD1 (5 bases). This clonotype was obtained from a man younger than 35 with type 1 diabetes. Sequenced sample: naive CD4+ T cells from blood. The CDR3 DNA reads as TGCGCCAGCAGCCCGAAAGGGGAGTCACCCCTCCACTTT. Translated: CASSPKGESPLHF.